The 8 T cell receptor beta chains below were found in one sample sequenced in a study of blood T cell repertoires in COVID-19. Only in-frame clones appear in the TCRdb table, and some are missing; sequencing was by immunoSEQ multiplex PCR. The sample contains tens of thousands of clones, roughly 90% of which appear only once. Sequences were obtained from peripheral blood. Receptors originate from a man older than 75 in a cohort sampled during active COVID-19.

The chain links TRBV11-2 to TRBJ2-3; TRBD2 agrees at 13 bases. Germline-derived CDR1 and CDR2 are SGHAT and FQNNGV. V was pared by 5 bases and J by 5 bases, with 4 bases of the junction left unmatched. The CDR3 covers 15 residues. This CDR3 reads CASSLLAGGRDTQYF. CDR3 nucleotide sequence: TGTGCCAGCAGCCTACTAGCGGGGGGGCGAGATACGCAGTATTTT.

A few counts support this clone. The chain joins TRBV28 to TRBJ1-5; no clear D. Germline V gives CDR1 MDHEN, CDR2 SYDVKM. Deletions cut 8 bases from V and 0 bases from J, with 17 bases between. This CDR3 comprises 16 residues. This chain's CDR3 is CASRDFNGDSNQPQHF. In nucleotides, the CDR3 is TGTGCCAGCCGAGACTTCAATGGAGATAGCAATCAGCCCCAGCATTTT. Complete variable domain (other parts from reference TRBV28 and TRBJ1-5): DVKVTQSSRYLVKRTGEKVFLECVQDMDHENMFWYRQDPGLGLRLIYFSYDVKMKEKGDIPEGYSVSREKKERFSLILESASTNQTSMYLCASRDFNGDSNQPQHFGDGTRLSIL.

The V and J genes are TRBV10-3 and TRBJ1-6; D possibly corresponds to TRBD1 (6 bases). There are 19 residues in the CDR3. Germline CDR1 reads ENHRY; CDR2 reads SYGVKD. The V and J ends lost 0 bases and 2 bases respectively, with 17 bases between them. The CDR3 reads CAISESANTGNPYNSPLHF. The CDR3 bases are TGTGCCATCAGTGAGTCGGCCAATACAGGGAATCCCTATAATTCACCCCTCCACTTT.

This clone has only a few counts. The chain couples TRBV11-3 to TRBJ2-3, with TRBD2 matching 8 bases. Germline V CDR1 and CDR2: SGHNT, YENEEA. The CDR3 covers 16 residues. The junction had 5 bases not matched to a gene; V was cut back by 3 bases and J by 0 bases. Here the CDR3 DNA reads TGTGCCAGCAGCTTGGGGCTAGCGGGCAGCACAGATACGCAGTATTTT. It codes for CASSLGLAGSTDTQYF.

This clone was observed once. J is TRBJ2-1 and V is TRBV5-4; no clear D. The germline CDR1 and CDR2 sequences are SGHNT and YYREEE (reference sequence). The CDR3 totals 14 residues. Trimming took off 4 bases at V and 9 bases at J, with 17 bases between the two ends. The CDR3 DNA reads TGTGCCAGCAGCCCGCCGTCGTATTCCGGTGAGCAGTTCTTC. Amino acid sequence: CASSPPSYSGEQFF.

The CDR3 region is CASSRPRQPQHF. The CDR3 nucleotides read TGTGCCAGCAGTCGCCCCCGGCAGCCCCAGCATTTT. The chain recombines TRBV27 with TRBJ1-5, with D unclear. The germline V and J ends were trimmed by 5 bases and 7 bases, with 9 bases remaining between them. The CDR3 has 12 residues. Germline CDR1 MNHEY, CDR2 SMNVEV (reference sequence).

CDR3 nucleotide sequence: TGCAGTGCCAGGACAGGAAACACCATATATTTT. This codes for CSARTGNTIYF. This chain links TRBV20-1 with TRBJ1-3, with D possibly matching TRBD1 (5 bases). This CDR3 has 11 residues. Trimming stripped 6 bases from V and 4 bases from J, with 7 bases between. CDR1 and CDR2 (germline): DFQATT, SNEGSKA (reference sequence).

This chain joins TRBV18 and TRBJ2-7; a weak D match, TRBD1 (6 bases). Trimming took off 3 bases at V and 4 bases at J, with 16 bases between the two ends. The CDR3 totals 15 residues. Germline assignment: CDR1 KGHSH and CDR2 LQKENI. As DNA, the CDR3 is TGTGCCAGCTCACCGGCGGACAGTAGAATATACGAGCAGTACTTC. It is translated as CASSPADSRIYEQYF.